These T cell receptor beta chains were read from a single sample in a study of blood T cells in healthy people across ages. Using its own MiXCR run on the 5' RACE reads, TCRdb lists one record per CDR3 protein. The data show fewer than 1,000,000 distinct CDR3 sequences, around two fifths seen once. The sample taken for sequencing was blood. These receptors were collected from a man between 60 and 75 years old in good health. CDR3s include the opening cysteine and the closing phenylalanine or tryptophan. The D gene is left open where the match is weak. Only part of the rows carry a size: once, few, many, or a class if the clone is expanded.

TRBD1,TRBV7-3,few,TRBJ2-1,TGTGCCAGCGGCCACGGGACAGGGAATGAGCAGTTCTTC,CASGHGTGNEQFF
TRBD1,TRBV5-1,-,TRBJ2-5,TGCGCCAGCAGCTTACCGTTGGGGACAGGCCAAGAGACCCAGTACTTC,CASSLPLGTGQETQYF
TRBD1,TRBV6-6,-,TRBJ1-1,TGTGCCAGCAGTGGGACGACAGGGATCACTGAAGCTTTCTTT,CASSGTTGITEAFF
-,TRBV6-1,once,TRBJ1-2,TGTGCCGGCATTGAAGCGTTGAGTGGGGATGGCTACACCTTC,CAGIEALSGDGYTF
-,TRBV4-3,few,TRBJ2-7,TGCGCCAGCAGCCAGTCCCCGGGGTTCGAGCAGTACTTC,CASSQSPGFEQYF
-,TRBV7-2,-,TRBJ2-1,TGTGCCAGCAGCCCCGTACTAGGGGCCTACAATGAGCAGTTCTTC,CASSPVLGAYNEQFF
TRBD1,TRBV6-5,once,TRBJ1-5,TGTGCCAGCAGGGGGGCCGGGACAGGGACCAATCAGCCCCAGCATTTT,CASRGAGTGTNQPQHF
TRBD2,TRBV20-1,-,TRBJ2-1,TGCAGTGCTAGGCCTGCGGGGGGGCCACCCCAAACTTACAATGAGCAGTTCTTC,CSARPAGGPPQTYNEQFF
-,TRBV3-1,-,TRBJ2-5,TGTGCCAGCAGCCAAGATGGAAGGTTCAAAGAGACCCAGTACTTC,CASSQDGRFKETQYF
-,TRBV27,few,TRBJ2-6,TGTGCCAGCAGCTCCGGGACTGGAGTCTCTGGGGCCAACGTCCTGACTTTC,CASSSGTGVSGANVLTF
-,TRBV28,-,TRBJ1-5,TGTGCCAACAGCCGAATGCGGGGACAGCCCCAGCATTTT,CANSRMRGQPQHF
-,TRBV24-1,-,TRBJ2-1,TGTGCCACCAGTGATAGACACTACGATGAGCAGTTCTTC,CATSDRHYDEQFF
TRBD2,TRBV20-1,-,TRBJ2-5,TGCTGTGCTCGGACTAGCGCAGAGACCCAGTACTTC,CCARTSAETQYF
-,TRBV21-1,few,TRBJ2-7,TGTGCCAGCAGCAAACGCCCCTCTGGGGGGGAAAACGAGCAGTACTTC,CASSKRPSGGENEQYF
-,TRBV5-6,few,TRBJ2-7,TGTGCCAGCAGCTTGACAGGGAGAAACTTTGGGCGCTACGAGCAGTACTTC,CASSLTGRNFGRYEQYF
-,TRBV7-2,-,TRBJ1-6,TGTGCCAGCAGCCCCCAGTATCACAATAATTCACCCCTCTACTTT,CASSPQYHNNSPLYF
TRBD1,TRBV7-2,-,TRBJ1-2,TGTGCCAGCAGCTTAGACCGGACAGGGTTCTATGGCTACACCTTC,CASSLDRTGFYGYTF
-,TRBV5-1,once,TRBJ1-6,TGCGCCAGCAGCTTAACAGGGACGGGGAAATCACCCCTCCACTTT,CASSLTGTGKSPLHF
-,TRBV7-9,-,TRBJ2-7,TGTGCCAGCAGCTTGACGGACCAACCCCACGAGCAGTACTTC,CASSLTDQPHEQYF
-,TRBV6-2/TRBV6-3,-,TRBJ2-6,TGTGCCAGCAGCCGTCTTGGGGAACCCGGCTCTGGGGCCAACGTCCTGACTTTC,CASSRLGEPGSGANVLTF
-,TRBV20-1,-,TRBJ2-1,TGCAGTGCTCCAGAGAGGGGGGGAACCTACAATGAGCAGTTCTTC,CSAPERGGTYNEQFF
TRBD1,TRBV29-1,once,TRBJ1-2,TGCAGCGTTGCTACCCCTGACAGGGGGTACACCTTC,CSVATPDRGYTF
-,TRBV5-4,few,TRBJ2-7,TGTGCCAGCAGCTTGGGTCGGGAATCGGAGCAGTACTTC,CASSLGRESEQYF
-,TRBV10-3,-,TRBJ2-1,TGTGCCGTCGACCGCGAGGGTACGCAGTTCTTC,CAVDREGTQFF
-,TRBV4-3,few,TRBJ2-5,TGCGCCAGCAGCCAAGATCTCAGCAGAAAAGAGACCCAGTACTTC,CASSQDLSRKETQYF
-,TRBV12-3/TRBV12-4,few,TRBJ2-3,TGTGCCAGCAGTTTACTGGGGGCAGATACGCAGTATTTT,CASSLLGADTQYF
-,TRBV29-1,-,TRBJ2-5,TGCAGCGCCCGGGCAGGGGGGCTACAAGAGGCCCAGTACTTC,CSARAGGLQEAQYF
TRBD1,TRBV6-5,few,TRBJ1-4,TGTGCCAGCAGTTCCCCGACAGGGCTGGGTGAAAAACTGTTTTTT,CASSSPTGLGEKLFF
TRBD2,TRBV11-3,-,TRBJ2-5,TGTGCCAGCAGCCCCGGAGCGGGGGGTTATGAGACCCAGTACTTC,CASSPGAGGYETQYF
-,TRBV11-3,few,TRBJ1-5,TGTGCCAGCAGCTTAACGAAAGACCAGCCCCAGCATTTT,CASSLTKDQPQHF
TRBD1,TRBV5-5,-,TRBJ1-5,TGTGCCAGCAGCTTGGTTGGGACAGATCGGTCGGGGCAGCCCCAGCATTTT,CASSLVGTDRSGQPQHF
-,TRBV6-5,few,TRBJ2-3,TGTGCCAGCAGTTACTCGAACCAGGGAGGCGCAGATACGCAGTATTTT,CASSYSNQGGADTQYF
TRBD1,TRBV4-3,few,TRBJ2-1,TGCGCCAGCAGCCTTAGCCTACCGGGACAGGGGAGGAATGAGCAGTTCTTC,CASSLSLPGQGRNEQFF
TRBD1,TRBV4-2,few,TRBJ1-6,TGTGCCAGCAGCCAAGATGGGACAGGGTATTCACCCCTCCACTTT,CASSQDGTGYSPLHF
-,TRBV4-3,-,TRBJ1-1,TGCGCCAGCAGCCTAAAACAGGGAACTGAAGCTTTCTTT,CASSLKQGTEAFF
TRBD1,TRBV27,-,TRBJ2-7,TGTGCCAGCAGTTTATGGGACAGGGGACCGATCGAGCAGTACTTC,CASSLWDRGPIEQYF
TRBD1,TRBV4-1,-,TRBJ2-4,TGCGCCAGCAGCCAAGAGCGAACAGGGGGCGCCGGAAACATTCAGTACTTC,CASSQERTGGAGNIQYF
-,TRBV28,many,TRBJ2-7,TGTGCCAGCAGTTTAAGTACAGAGCAGTACTTC,CASSLSTEQYF
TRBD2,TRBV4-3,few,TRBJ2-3,TGCGCCAGCAGCCAAGCGGGACTAGCGATCGCAGATACGCAGTATTTT,CASSQAGLAIADTQYF
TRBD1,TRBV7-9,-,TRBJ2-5,TGTGCCAGCAGCCCGAGGGGACAGGGGCCCCAAGAGACCCAGTACTTC,CASSPRGQGPQETQYF
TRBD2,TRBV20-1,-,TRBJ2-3,TGCAGTGCTATGGGACTAGCGGGGTGGGGAGATACGCAGTATTTT,CSAMGLAGWGDTQYF